Shown below are 29 T cell receptor beta chains from a single sample sequenced in a study of blood T cell repertoires in COVID-19. Clones were read by immunoSEQ multiplex PCR, and TCRdb kept only the in-frame ones, dropping some. Of 200,000 to 300,000 clones listed, roughly 87% are singletons. What was sequenced was PBMCs or T cells enriched from blood (not recorded which). The receptor set was obtained from a woman in her 30s with acute COVID-19.

The chain carries TRBV18 and TRBJ1-3; perhaps TRBD1 as D (5 bases). The germline V and J ends were trimmed by 3 bases and 2 bases, with 14 bases remaining between them. This CDR3 region has 16 residues. CDR1 is KGHSH, CDR2 LQKENI, per germline. The CDR3 sequence: CASSPPQGGAGNTIYF. DNA for the CDR3: TGTGCCAGCTCACCGCCTCAGGGAGGGGCTGGAAACACCATATATTTT.

The chain carries TRBV7-2 and TRBJ1-1, with 7 bases that match TRBD1. This CDR3 comprises 13 residues. J was trimmed by 8 bases and V by 5 bases; bases with no gene match: 8. Per the germline V gene, CDR1 is SGHTA and CDR2 is FQGNSA. DNA for the CDR3: TGTGCCAGCAGCCAGCCCGGGACAGCAGAAGCTTTCTTT. Its protein product is CASSQPGTAEAFF.

The chain combines TRBV27 with TRBJ2-7, with D maybe TRBD2 (5 bases). The CDR3 runs to 13 residues. Trimming shortened V by 5 bases and J by 3 bases, and 11 bases separated the two germline ends. Germline V CDR1 and CDR2: MNHEY, SMNVEV (reference sequence). This CDR3 is CASSIGIVYEQYF. CDR3 nucleotide sequence: TGTGCCAGCAGTATCGGGATCGTCTACGAGCAGTACTTC.

The CDR3 DNA reads as TGCGCCAGCAGCCCACTTCTCTCTGGGGCCAACGTCCTGACTTTC. Translation gives CASSPLLSGANVLTF. The chain combines TRBV4-1 with TRBJ2-6; D call uncertain. The germline CDR1 and CDR2 sequences are MGHRA and YSYEKL. The V end was cut by 4 bases, the J end by 0 bases, with 7 bases between. The CDR3 is 15 residues long.

V usage is TRBV5-1 and J usage is TRBJ2-1; D is uncertain. Germline CDR1 is SGHRS and CDR2 is YFSETQ. The V gene lost 2 bases and the J gene lost 8 bases, with 5 bases spanning the gap. This CDR3 has 11 amino acids. The CDR3 bases are TGCGCCAGCAGCTTAGCTTATGAGCAGTTCTTC. Translation: CASSLAYEQFF.

The CDR3 nucleotides read TGTGCCAGTAGTATTAACCGCGGTCAGCCCCAGCATTTT. Amino acids: CASSINRGQPQHF. This sequence joins TRBV19 and TRBJ1-5; D call uncertain. Trimming pared 3 bases from V and 6 bases from J, leaving 9 bases between. The CDR3 contains 13 residues. Germline-derived CDR1 and CDR2 are LNHDA and SQIVND (reference sequence).

This chain connects TRBV27 to TRBJ1-5; TRBD1 matches 8 bases. Germline loops: CDR1 MNHEY, CDR2 SMNVEV (reference sequence). The CDR3 sequence is 18 residues long. V lost 5 bases and J lost 0; bases outside the gene matches: 12. Here the CDR3 reads CASSSRGPVDYSNQPQHF. As DNA, the CDR3 is TGTGCCAGCAGTAGCAGGGGGCCTGTTGATTATAGCAATCAGCCCCAGCATTTT.

Note on this clone: Other nucleotide sequences from this sample produce the same CDR3. CDR3 sequence (DNA): TGTGCCAGCAGCCAAGAAACTAGCGGGGCCTACGAGCAGTACTTC. It yields the protein CASSQETSGAYEQYF. The gene calls are TRBV4-2 and TRBJ2-7, with 10 bases matching TRBD2. The CDR3 runs 15 residues. In germline, CDR1 is LGHNA, CDR2 YNFKEQ. V gave up 0 bases and J gave up 2 bases; unmatched junction bases: 1.

The chain has TRBV5-6 and TRBJ2-7; 10 bases are shared with TRBD1. Germline CDR1 reads SGHDT; CDR2 reads YYEEEE. The CDR3 totals 14 residues. V shed 4 bases and J 1 base; nucleotides not matched to a gene: 2. This CDR3 is CASSPGQGSYEQYF. The CDR3 DNA is TGTGCCAGCAGCCCGGGACAGGGGTCCTACGAGCAGTACTTC.

The chain has TRBV6-5 and TRBJ2-2; tentatively, D is TRBD2 (5 bases). Germline V gene sequence: CDR1 MNHEY, CDR2 SVGAGI. V shed 0 bases and J shed 5 bases, with 13 bases lying between them. CDR3 length: 16 residues. CDR3 nucleotide sequence: TGTGCCAGCAGTTACTCCATGGGAGAACGGACCGGGGAGCTGTTTTTT. Its translation is CASSYSMGERTGELFF.

The genes are TRBV5-1 and TRBJ2-1, with 9 positions matching TRBD2. V lost 6 bases, J lost 5 bases, and 6 bases stayed unmatched. Germline values: CDR1 SGHRS, CDR2 YFSETQ. The length of the CDR3 is 14 residues. CDR3 in amino acids: CASMETSGNNEQFF. The DNA for the CDR3 is TGCGCCAGCATGGAGACTAGCGGTAACAATGAGCAGTTCTTC.

The chain has TRBV5-6 and TRBJ2-7; 10 bases align to TRBD1. The germline V gene encodes CDR1 SGHDT and CDR2 YYEEEE. The CDR3 is 15 amino acids. The V and J ends lost 2 bases and 7 bases, in that order; junction bases with no gene match: 9. CDR3 nucleotides: TGTGCCAGCAGCTTCTTGGGACAGGGGCTACCTGAGCAGTACTTC. Its protein product is CASSFLGQGLPEQYF.

The gene calls are TRBV6-2 or TRBV6-3 and TRBJ2-7; the D is unclear. CDR1 is MNHEY, CDR2 SVGEGT, per germline. CDR3 size: 14 residues. Trimming shortened V by 2 bases and J by 3 bases, and 11 bases separated the two germline ends. CDR3 in amino acids: CASSYAPQIYEQYF. CDR3 DNA sequence: TGTGCCAGCAGTTACGCCCCTCAGATCTACGAGCAGTACTTC.

The gene calls are TRBV10-3 and TRBJ2-7, with TRBD1 as a possible D gene (6 bases). Trimming cost V 0 bases and J 4 bases, with 13 bases left between them. Germline CDR1 is ENHRY and CDR2 is SYGVKD. The CDR3 loop spans 15 amino acids. The CDR3 is CAISESEAGAYEQYF. DNA for the CDR3: TGTGCCATCAGTGAGTCGGAGGCAGGGGCATACGAGCAGTACTTC.

V is TRBV18 and J is TRBJ1-3, with D possibly TRBD1 on 5 matching bases. The CDR3 is made up of 16 amino acids. Trimming removed 4 bases from V and 4 bases from J, with 17 bases in between. CDR1 KGHSH and CDR2 LQKENI come from the germline V gene. The CDR3 loop reads CASSLQSGTYGNTIYF. The CDR3 DNA is TGTGCCAGCTCACTTCAGTCCGGGACTTACGGAAACACCATATATTTT.

The V call is TRBV30, the J call TRBJ2-7, with 11 nucleotides matching TRBD1. Germline V gene data show CDR1 as GTSNPN and CDR2 as SVGIG (reference sequence). This CDR3 contains 15 residues. Trimming cost V 1 base and J 7 bases; bases outside gene matches: 9. The CDR3 spells CAWSGRRTGGGEQYF. The DNA of the CDR3 is TGTGCCTGGAGTGGCCGCCGGACAGGGGGCGGAGAGCAGTACTTC.

Written as DNA, the CDR3 is TGTGCCAGCAACCAGCACAGGGGGCTAGGGTATGGCTACACCTTC. It specifies CASNQHRGLGYGYTF. The genes are TRBV2 and TRBJ1-2, with 9 nucleotides matching TRBD1. Trimming cost V 7 bases and J 5 bases; bases outside gene matches: 11. CDR3 length: 15 amino acids. CDR1 SNHLY and CDR2 FYNNEI come from the germline V gene.

The genes are TRBV18 and TRBJ1-4, with D unclear. Looked up from germline, CDR1 is KGHSH and CDR2 is LQKENI. Between the trimmed V and J ends, which lost 3 bases and 8 bases, there was a span of 10 bases. CDR3 length: 13 residues. The CDR3 DNA sequence: TGTGCCAGCTCACCGTCGGGTCCAGAAAAACTGTTTTTT. Protein product: CASSPSGPEKLFF.

This clone was seen only once. J is TRBJ2-3 and V is TRBV18; 11 bases are a match to TRBD2. The CDR3 loop spans 15 amino acids. The trim removed 2 bases at V and 3 bases at J, leaving 1 base unmatched. CDR1 KGHSH and CDR2 LQKENI come from the germline V gene. The CDR3: CASSPSSGGTDTQYF. In DNA form, the CDR3 reads TGTGCCAGCTCACCATCTAGCGGGGGGACAGATACGCAGTATTTT.

The chain uses TRBV5-4 and TRBJ1-1, with TRBD1 matching over 8 bases. J was trimmed by 1 base and V by 5 bases; bases with no gene match: 4. There are 14 residues in the CDR3. Germline V gene sequence: CDR1 SGHNT, CDR2 YYREEE (reference sequence). Written as DNA, the CDR3 is TGTGCCAGCAGACAGGACAGGGAGAACACTGAAGCTTTCTTT. Residues: CASRQDRENTEAFF.

This sequence joins TRBV7-9 and TRBJ1-2; D remains ambiguous. The CDR3 spans 15 residues. Trimming left V 0 bases short and J 3 bases short, with 11 bases between. The V gene's germline CDR1 is SEHNR and CDR2 FQNEAQ (reference sequence). This CDR3 reads CASSLADSQYYGYTF. The CDR3 DNA sequence: TGTGCCAGCAGCTTAGCCGACTCCCAATACTATGGCTACACCTTC.

This clone was counted between two and nine times. This chain uses TRBV3-1 (or the pseudogene TRBV3-2) with TRBJ1-2, with 7 positions matching TRBD1. Unmatched junction bases numbered 7, after V lost 3 bases and J lost 0 bases. The CDR3 sequence is 16 residues long. In germline, CDR1 is LGHDT, CDR2 YNNKEL (reference sequence). The CDR3 reads CASSQRRTGANYGYTF. The CDR3, as DNA: TGTGCCAGCAGCCAGAGGAGGACAGGCGCTAACTATGGCTACACCTTC.

This chain connects TRBV7-9 to TRBJ1-2; D gene uncertain. The germline CDR1 and CDR2 sequences are SEHNR and FQNEAQ (reference sequence). V dropped 4 bases and J dropped 8 bases, with 8 bases sitting between them. The CDR3 length is 11 residues. The CDR3 loop reads CASSSPGGYTF. The CDR3 nucleotides are TGTGCCAGCAGCTCCCCGGGGGGCTACACCTTC.

CDR3 sequence: CASSFGTGVADTQYF. The CDR3 DNA reads as TGTGCCAGCAGCTTCGGGACTGGGGTGGCAGATACGCAGTATTTT. The V call is TRBV7-2, the J call TRBJ2-3; TRBD2 might be the D (6 bases). The CDR3 covers 15 residues. Germline V lookup: CDR1 SGHTA, CDR2 FQGNSA. V lost 3 bases and J 4 bases, leaving 14 bases between the germline ends.

The chain uses TRBV7-9 and TRBJ1-5; tentatively, D is TRBD1 (6 bases). The germline V gene encodes CDR1 SEHNR and CDR2 FQNEAQ (reference sequence). The germline V and J ends were trimmed by 6 bases and 3 bases, with 18 bases remaining between them. The CDR3 covers 16 residues. CDR3 in amino acids: CASSSNRDTINQPQHF. The CDR3 DNA reads TGTGCCAGCAGTTCCAATCGGGACACAATCAATCAGCCCCAGCATTTT.

The genes are TRBV3-1 (or the pseudogene TRBV3-2) and TRBJ2-2, with TRBD1 matching over 7 bases. The V gene's germline CDR1 is LGHDT and CDR2 YNNKEL (reference sequence). Trimming took 2 bases from V and 7 from J; bases not matched to a gene: 7. The CDR3 spans 15 residues. The CDR3 bases are TGTGCCAGCAGCCAAATCAGGGGGTGGATCGGGGAGCTGTTTTTT. Its translation is CASSQIRGWIGELFF.

The V and J genes are TRBV19 and TRBJ1-1, with D unclear. CDR1 and CDR2 (germline): LNHDA, SQIVND (reference sequence). The CDR3 has 14 amino acids. V was shortened by 1 base and J by 3 bases, with 9 bases between the two germline ends. The CDR3 DNA is TGTGCCAGTAGTATAGTAAACCACTACACTGAAGCTTTCTTT. This sequence encodes CASSIVNHYTEAFF. Full variable domain (rest looked up from reference TRBV19 and TRBJ1-1): DGGITQSPKYLFRKEGQNVTLSCEQNLNHDAMYWYRQDPGQGLRLIYYSQIVNDFQKGDIAEGYSVSREKKESFPLTVTSAQKNPTAFYLCASSIVNHYTEAFFGQGTRLTVV.

This clone was seen a single time. The genes are TRBV5-4 and TRBJ1-1; D not resolved. Germline V gene sequence: CDR1 SGHNT, CDR2 YYREEE (reference sequence). The CDR3 consists of 13 residues. V was trimmed by 0 bases and J by 1 base, leaving 4 bases between them. The CDR3 DNA is TGTGCCAGCAGCTTGGCAGAGAACACTGAAGCTTTCTTT. It yields the protein CASSLAENTEAFF.

This clone was observed once. This sequence joins TRBV13 and TRBJ2-7, with D possibly being TRBD1 (5 bases). V was pared by 3 bases and J by 4 bases, with 16 bases between. Germline V CDR1 and CDR2: PRHDT, FYEKMQ (reference sequence). This CDR3 has 15 residues. The CDR3 coding sequence is TGTGCCAGCAGCTTCCCCGGCCAGGGTGGGTACGAGCAGTACTTC. Translating gives CASSFPGQGGYEQYF.